This T cell receptor (beta chain) was recovered during a study of T cell responses to AZD1222 COVID-19 vaccine. Findings and limits, study-wide: Reports indicate that nearly half of spike-specific TCRs are directed at unmutated variant regions.

Turning to this clone: Its matching antigen is unknown.

Here immunoSEQ multiplex PCR was the method, and the copy in TCRdb shows in-frame clones only, minus some. The sample contains approximately 210,000 clones, approximately 90% of which appear only once. This CDR3 comprises 14 residues. V dropped 3 bases and J dropped 7 bases, with 12 bases sitting between them. Germline-derived CDR1 and CDR2 are SNHLY and FYNNEI. This TCR was recovered from an adult who received the AZD1222 COVID-19 vaccine. The chain couples TRBV2 to TRBJ1-4; D is perhaps TRBD1 (6 bases). Sequencing used peripheral blood, obtained 28 days after the second AZD1222 dose. CDR3 amino acids: CASSDTGSAEKLFF. The CDR3 nucleotides are TGTGCCAGCAGTGATACAGGGTCGGCTGAAAAACTGTTTTTT.